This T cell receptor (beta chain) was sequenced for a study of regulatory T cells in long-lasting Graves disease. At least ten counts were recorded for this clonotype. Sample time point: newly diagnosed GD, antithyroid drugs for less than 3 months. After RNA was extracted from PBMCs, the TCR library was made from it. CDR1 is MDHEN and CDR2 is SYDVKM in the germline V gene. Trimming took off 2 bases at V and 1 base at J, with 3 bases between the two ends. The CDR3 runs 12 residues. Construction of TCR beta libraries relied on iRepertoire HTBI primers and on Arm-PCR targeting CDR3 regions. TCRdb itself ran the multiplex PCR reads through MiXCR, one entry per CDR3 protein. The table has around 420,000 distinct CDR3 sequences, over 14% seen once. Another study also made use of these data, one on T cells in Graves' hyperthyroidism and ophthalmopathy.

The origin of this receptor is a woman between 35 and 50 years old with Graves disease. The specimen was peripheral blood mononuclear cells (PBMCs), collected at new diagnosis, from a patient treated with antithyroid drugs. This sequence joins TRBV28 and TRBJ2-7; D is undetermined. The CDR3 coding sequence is TGTGCCAGCAGTTTAATTTCCTACGAGCAGTACTTC. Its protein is CASSLISYEQYF.